The source of this T cell receptor (beta chain) is a study of regulatory T cells in long-lasting Graves disease. Indicated time point: newly diagnosed GD, antithyroid drugs for less than 3 months. RNA isolated from PBMCs was used to make the TCR library. With iRepertoire HTBI primers and Arm-PCR of CDR3 regions, TCR beta libraries were built. One entry per CDR3 protein results from TCRdb running MiXCR on the multiplex PCR reads. Of 350,000 to 500,000 distinct CDR3 sequences listed, around 13% are singletons. There are 16 residues in the CDR3. Looked up from germline, CDR1 is MDHEN and CDR2 is SYDVKM. The germline V and J ends were trimmed by 7 bases and 7 bases, with 20 bases remaining between them. In regard to this clonotype: Antigen: not known.

Overall study findings and caveats: New patients shared fewer public clonotypes (about 1,000) than persistent patients did (roughly 2,500).

The sample also formed part of further work on T cells in Graves' hyperthyroidism and ophthalmopathy.

The V gene is TRBV28, the J gene TRBJ1-6, with D possibly being TRBD1 (6 bases). Material: peripheral blood mononuclear cells (PBMCs), obtained at new diagnosis, from a patient treated with antithyroid drugs. This TCR was sampled from a woman aged 45-65 years with Graves disease. The CDR3 here is CASNTLRGGFNSPLHF. DNA of the CDR3: TGTGCCAGCAATACCCTCAGAGGGGGTTTCAATTCACCCCTCCACTTT.